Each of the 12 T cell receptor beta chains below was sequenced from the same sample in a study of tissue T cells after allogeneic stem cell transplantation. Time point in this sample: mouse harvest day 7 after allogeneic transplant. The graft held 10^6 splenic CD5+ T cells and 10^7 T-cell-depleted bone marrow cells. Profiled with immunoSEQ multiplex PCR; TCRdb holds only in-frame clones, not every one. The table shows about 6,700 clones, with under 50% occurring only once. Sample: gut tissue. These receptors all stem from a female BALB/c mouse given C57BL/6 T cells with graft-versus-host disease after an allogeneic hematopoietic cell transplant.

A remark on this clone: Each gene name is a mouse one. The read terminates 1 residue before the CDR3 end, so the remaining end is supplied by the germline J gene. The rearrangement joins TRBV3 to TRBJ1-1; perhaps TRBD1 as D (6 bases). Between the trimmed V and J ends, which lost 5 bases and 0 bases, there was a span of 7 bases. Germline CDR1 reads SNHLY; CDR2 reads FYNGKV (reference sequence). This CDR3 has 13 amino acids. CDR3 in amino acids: CASSRTANTEVFF. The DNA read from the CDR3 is TGTGCCAGCAGCCGGACAGCAAACACAGAAGTCTTC.

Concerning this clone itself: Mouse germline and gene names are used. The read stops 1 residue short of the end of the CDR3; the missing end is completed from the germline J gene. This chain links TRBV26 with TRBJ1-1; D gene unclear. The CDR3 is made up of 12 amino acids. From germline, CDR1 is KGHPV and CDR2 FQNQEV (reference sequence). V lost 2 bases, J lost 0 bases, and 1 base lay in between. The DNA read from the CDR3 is TGTGCCAGCAGTCTGCCAAACACAGAAGTCTTC. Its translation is CASSLPNTEVF. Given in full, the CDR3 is CASSLPNTEVFF.

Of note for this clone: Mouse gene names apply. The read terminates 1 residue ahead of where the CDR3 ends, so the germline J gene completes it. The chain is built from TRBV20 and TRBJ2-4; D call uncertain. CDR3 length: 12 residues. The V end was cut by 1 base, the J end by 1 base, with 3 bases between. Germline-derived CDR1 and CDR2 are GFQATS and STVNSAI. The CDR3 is CGARGGQNTLYF. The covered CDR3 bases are TGTGGTGCTAGGGGTGGTCAAAACACCTTGTAC.

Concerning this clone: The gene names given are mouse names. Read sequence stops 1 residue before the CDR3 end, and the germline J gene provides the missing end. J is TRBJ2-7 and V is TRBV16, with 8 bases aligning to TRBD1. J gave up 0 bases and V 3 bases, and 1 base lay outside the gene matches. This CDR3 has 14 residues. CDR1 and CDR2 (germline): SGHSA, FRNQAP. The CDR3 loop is CASSFDRGSYEQYF. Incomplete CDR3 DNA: TGTGCAAGCAGCTTTGACAGGGGCTCCTATGAACAGTAC.

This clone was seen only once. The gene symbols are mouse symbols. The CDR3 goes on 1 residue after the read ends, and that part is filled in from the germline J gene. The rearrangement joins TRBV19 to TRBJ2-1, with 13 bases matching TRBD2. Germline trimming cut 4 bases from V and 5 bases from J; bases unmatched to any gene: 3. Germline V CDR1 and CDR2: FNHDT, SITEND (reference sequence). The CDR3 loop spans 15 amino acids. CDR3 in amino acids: CASSRTGGAHAEQFF. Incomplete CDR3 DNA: TGTGCCAGCAGTCGGACTGGGGGGGCGCATGCTGAGCAGTTC.

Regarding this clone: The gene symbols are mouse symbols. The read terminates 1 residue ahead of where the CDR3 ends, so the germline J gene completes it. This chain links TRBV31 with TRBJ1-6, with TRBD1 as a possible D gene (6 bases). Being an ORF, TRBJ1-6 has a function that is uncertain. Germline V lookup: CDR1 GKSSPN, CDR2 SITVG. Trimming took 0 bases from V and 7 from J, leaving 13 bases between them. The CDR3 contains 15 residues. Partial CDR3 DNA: TGTGCCTGGAGTCTAGGTGGAGGGGGGAATTCGCCCCTCTAC. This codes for CAWSLGGGGNSPLY. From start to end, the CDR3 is CAWSLGGGGNSPLYF.

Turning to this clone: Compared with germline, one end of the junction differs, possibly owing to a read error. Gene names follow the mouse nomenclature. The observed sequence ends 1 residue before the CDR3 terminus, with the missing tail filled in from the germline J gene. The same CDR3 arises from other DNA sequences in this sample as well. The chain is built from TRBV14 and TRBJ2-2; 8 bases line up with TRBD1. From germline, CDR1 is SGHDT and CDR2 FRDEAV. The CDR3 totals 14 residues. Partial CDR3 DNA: TGTGCCAGCAGTTTACCAGGGGGCACCGGACAGCTCTAC. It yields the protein CASSLPGGTGQLY. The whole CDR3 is CASSLPGGTGQLYF. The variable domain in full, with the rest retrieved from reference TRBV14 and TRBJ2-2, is EAGVTQSPRYAVLQEGQAVSFWCDPISGHDTLYWYQQPRDQGPQLLVYFRDEAVIDNSQLPSDRFSAVRPKGTNSTLKIQSAKQGDTATYLCASSLPGGTGQLYFGEGSKLTVL.

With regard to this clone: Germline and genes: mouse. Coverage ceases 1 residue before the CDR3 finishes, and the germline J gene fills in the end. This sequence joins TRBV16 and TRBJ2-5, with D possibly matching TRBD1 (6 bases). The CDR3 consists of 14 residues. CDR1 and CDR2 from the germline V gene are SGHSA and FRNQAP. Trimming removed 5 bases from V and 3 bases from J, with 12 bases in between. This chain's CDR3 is CASSRAGQQDTQYF. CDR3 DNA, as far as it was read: TGTGCAAGCAGCCGGGCGGGACAACAAGACACCCAGTAC.

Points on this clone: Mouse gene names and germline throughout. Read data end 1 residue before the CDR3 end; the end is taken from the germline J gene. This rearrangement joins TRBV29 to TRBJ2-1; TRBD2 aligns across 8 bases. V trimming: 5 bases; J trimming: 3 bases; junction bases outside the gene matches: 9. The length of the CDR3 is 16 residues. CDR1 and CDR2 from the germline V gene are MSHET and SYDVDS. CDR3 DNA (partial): TGTGCTAGCAGTCTCAATGGGGGGGGCTGCTATGCTGAGCAGTTC. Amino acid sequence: CASSLNGGGCYAEQF. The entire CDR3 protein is CASSLNGGGCYAEQFF. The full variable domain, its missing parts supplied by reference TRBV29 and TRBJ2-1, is DMKVTQMPRYLIKRMGENVLLECGQDMSHETMYWYRQDPGLGLQLIYISYDVDSNSEGDIPKGYRVSRKKREHFSLILDSAKTNQTSVYFCASSLNGGGCYAEQFFGPGTRLTVL.

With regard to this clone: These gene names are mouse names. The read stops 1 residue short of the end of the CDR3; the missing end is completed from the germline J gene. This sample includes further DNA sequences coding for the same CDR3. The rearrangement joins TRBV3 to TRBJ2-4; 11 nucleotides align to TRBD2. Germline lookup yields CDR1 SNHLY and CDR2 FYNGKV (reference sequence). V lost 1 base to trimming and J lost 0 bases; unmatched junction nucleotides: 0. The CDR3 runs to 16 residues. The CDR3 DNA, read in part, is TGTGCCAGCAGCTTAGGGACTGGGGGGAGTCAAAACACCTTGTAC. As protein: CASSLGTGGSQNTLY. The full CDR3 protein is CASSLGTGGSQNTLYF.

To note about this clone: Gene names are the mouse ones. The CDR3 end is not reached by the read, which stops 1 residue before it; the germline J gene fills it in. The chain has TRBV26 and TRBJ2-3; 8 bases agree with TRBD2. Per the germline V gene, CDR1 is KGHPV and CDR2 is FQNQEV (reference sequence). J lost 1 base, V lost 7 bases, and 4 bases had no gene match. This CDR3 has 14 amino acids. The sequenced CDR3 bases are TGTGCCAGCACTTGGGGGGGGCGTGCAGAAACGCTGTAT. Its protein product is CASTWGGRAETLY. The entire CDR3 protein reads CASTWGGRAETLYF.

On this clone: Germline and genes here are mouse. The part of the CDR3 DNA that was read is TGTGCCAGCAGAAGGGGGGCAAACACAGAAGTCTTC. It translates to CASRRGANTEVF. The full CDR3 sequence reads CASRRGANTEVFF. The chain links TRBV26 to TRBJ1-1; a possible D gene is TRBD1 (6 bases). The CDR3 end is not reached by the read, which stops 1 residue before it; the germline J gene fills it in. Trimming removed 6 bases at V and 0 bases at J, with 8 bases between. This CDR3 is built from 13 residues. Per germline, CDR1 KGHPV and CDR2 FQNQEV (reference sequence).